This T cell receptor (beta chain) was recovered during a study of post-analysis software for immune sequencing data. Study findings and constraints: With TRBV5-6, TRBV5-1 and TRBV20-1 included, 4 or 5 TRBV segments were more frequent in patients than in controls.

On this clonotype: The antigen is not known.

The CDR3 runs 13 residues. Germline V gene sequence: CDR1 SEHNR, CDR2 FQNEAQ (reference sequence). The V segment lost 5 bases and the J segment 4 bases; nucleotides outside the gene matches: 3. Prepared libraries of TCR beta cDNA carried unique molecular identifiers. TCRdb itself ran the PCR reads through MiXCR, one entry per CDR3 protein. The sample yields 700,000 to 900,000 distinct CDR3 sequences, about half seen once. The sequencing sample was made of blood. This TCR was sampled from a girl aged 10 to 17 with multiple sclerosis. The J gene is TRBJ2-5, the V gene TRBV7-9; TRBD2 aligns across 8 bases. The CDR3 reads CASSRGGTETQYF. CDR3 nucleotide sequence: TGTGCCAGCAGCCGGGGGGGAACAGAGACCCAGTACTTC.